What follows is one T cell receptor beta chain and its context. Survey level was the resolution at which the v3.0 immunoSEQ assay ran. The table came from immunoSEQ multiplex PCR; TCRdb's copy has only in-frame clones and leaves some out. The sample consists of roughly 30,000 clones, roughly 84% of them appearing once. The data were taken from a study of long-term antiretroviral therapy in people with HIV. The CDR3 length is 15 residues. The source of this sequence is a man aged 25-45 years with HIV. The V and J genes are TRBV21-1 and TRBJ2-7; TRBD2 is the table's D call and was not checked against the DNA. TRBV21-1 is a pseudogene. The source material was unsorted PBMCs, sampled 2.7 to 2.8 years after starting antiretroviral therapy. As DNA, the CDR3 is TGTGCCAGCAGCAAAGTGCGCGGAGCTCCTGTCGAGCAGTACTTC. It encodes CASSKVRGAPVEQYF.